This TCR beta chain is from a study of T cell responses to AZD1222 COVID-19 vaccine. Broader study findings: Spike-spanning, vaccine-associated CD4 TCRs were dominant at 160-218 and 743-854. Just a handful of AZD1222 recipients were seropositive at baseline. Spike-specific TCR repertoires showed rising breadth and depth after two AZD1222 doses. Reports indicate that nearly half of spike-specific TCRs are directed at unmutated variant regions.

This clone appeared once. Its target is unknown. The method was immunoSEQ multiplex PCR; TCRdb's version includes in-frame clones alone and lacks a portion of them. The data show about 100,000 clones, about 90% seen once. The CDR3 consists of 17 residues. Trimming cost V 7 bases and J 4 bases, with 27 bases left between them. Germline loops: CDR1 SGHRS, CDR2 YFSETQ. The chain has TRBV5-1 and TRBJ2-7; possible D gene TRBD1, 6 bases. This specimen consisted of peripheral blood, obtained on day 0 of MenACWY control vaccination. The TCR was taken from an adult in good health. In nucleotides, the CDR3 is TGCGCCAGCCAACCCAACCCTCTGGACAGACCGACGTACGAGCAGTACTTC. Translation: CASQPNPLDRPTYEQYF.